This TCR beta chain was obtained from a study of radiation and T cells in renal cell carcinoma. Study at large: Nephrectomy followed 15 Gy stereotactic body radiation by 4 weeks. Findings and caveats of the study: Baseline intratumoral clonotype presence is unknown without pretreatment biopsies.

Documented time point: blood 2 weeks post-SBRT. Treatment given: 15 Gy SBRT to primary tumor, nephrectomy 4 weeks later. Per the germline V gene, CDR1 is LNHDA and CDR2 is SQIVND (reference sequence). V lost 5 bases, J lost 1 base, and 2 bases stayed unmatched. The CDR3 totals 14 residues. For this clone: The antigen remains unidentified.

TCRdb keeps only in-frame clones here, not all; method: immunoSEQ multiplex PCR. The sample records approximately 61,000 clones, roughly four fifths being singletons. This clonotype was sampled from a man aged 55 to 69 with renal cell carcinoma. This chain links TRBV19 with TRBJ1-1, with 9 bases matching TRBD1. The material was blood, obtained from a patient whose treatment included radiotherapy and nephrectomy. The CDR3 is CASSLQGANTEAFF. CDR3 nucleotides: TGTGCCAGTAGTCTACAGGGGGCGAACACTGAAGCTTTCTTT.